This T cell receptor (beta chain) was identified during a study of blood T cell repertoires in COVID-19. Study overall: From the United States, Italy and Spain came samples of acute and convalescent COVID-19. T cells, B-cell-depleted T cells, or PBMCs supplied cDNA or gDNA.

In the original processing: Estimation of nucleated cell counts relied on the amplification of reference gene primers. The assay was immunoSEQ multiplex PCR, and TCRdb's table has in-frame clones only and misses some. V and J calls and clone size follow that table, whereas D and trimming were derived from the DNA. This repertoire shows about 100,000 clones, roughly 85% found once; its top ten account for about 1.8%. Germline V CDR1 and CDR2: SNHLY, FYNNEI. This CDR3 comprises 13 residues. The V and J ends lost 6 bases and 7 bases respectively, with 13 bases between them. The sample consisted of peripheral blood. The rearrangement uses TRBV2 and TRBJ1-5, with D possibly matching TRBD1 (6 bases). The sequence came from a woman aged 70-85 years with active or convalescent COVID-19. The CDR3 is CASSQQGGQPQHF. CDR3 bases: TGTGCCAGCAGCCAACAGGGAGGGCAGCCCCAGCATTTT. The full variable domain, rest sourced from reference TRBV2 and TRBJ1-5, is EPEVTQTPSHQVTQMGQEVILRCVPISNHLYFYWYRQILGQKVEFLVSFYNNEISEKSEIFDDQFSVERPDGSNFTLKIRSTKLEDSAMYFCASSQQGGQPQHFGDGTRLSIL.